The 3 T cell receptor beta chains below all came from one sample that was sequenced in a study of blood T cell repertoires in COVID-19. Generated by immunoSEQ multiplex PCR, the TCRdb table keeps only in-frame clones and is missing some. The sample shows 150,000 to 170,000 clones, around 80% of them seen only once. Sequencing was carried out using PBMCs or T cells enriched from blood (not recorded which). Source of these receptors: a middle-aged man who had recovered from COVID-19.

V and J are TRBV5-1 and TRBJ2-5, with D unclear. V lost 2 bases to trimming and J lost 4 bases, with 9 bases between them. Germline V CDR1 and CDR2: SGHRS, YFSETQ. This CDR3 region has 13 residues. CDR3 sequence reads: CASSFHSGETQYF. The CDR3 DNA is TGCGCCAGCAGCTTTCACTCTGGAGAGACCCAGTACTTC.

The J gene is TRBJ2-7, the V gene TRBV7-9, with D maybe TRBD2 (6 bases). Germline V CDR1 and CDR2: SEHNR, FQNEAQ (reference sequence). The V gene lost 3 bases and the J gene lost 1 base, with 13 bases spanning the gap. The CDR3 contains 15 residues. CDR3 residues: CASSLSEGKSYEQYF. The DNA for the CDR3 is TGTGCCAGCAGCTTGTCGGAGGGAAAGTCCTACGAGCAGTACTTC.

The rearrangement links TRBV5-1 to TRBJ1-1; TRBD1 aligns across 7 bases. J gave up 4 bases and V 2 bases, and 5 bases lay outside the gene matches. This CDR3 has 14 residues. Germline V lookup: CDR1 SGHRS, CDR2 YFSETQ. This CDR3 is CASSFTGDSTEAFF. CDR3 nucleotides: TGCGCCAGCAGCTTTACAGGGGATAGCACTGAAGCTTTCTTT.